This T cell receptor beta chain derives from a study of PD-L1 blockade in urothelial cancer. Trimming removed 7 bases at V and 4 bases at J, with 10 bases between. CDR1 is MNHNS, CDR2 SASEGT, per germline. This CDR3 contains 12 residues. Assay: immunoSEQ multiplex PCR; the TCRdb copy retains only in-frame clones and omits some. Here the sample spans about 120,000 clones, approximately 90% being singletons. Time point in this sample: peripheral blood 6 weeks after treatment start. This chain links TRBV6-1 with TRBJ1-2; the D is unclear. Material: PBMCs, obtained around atezolizumab (anti-PD-L1) treatment. This sequence was found in a man between 60 and 75 years old with urothelial cancer. Here the CDR3 DNA reads TGTGCCAGCACTCAAACTACCTATGGCTACACCTTC. Its translation: CASTQTTYGYTF.